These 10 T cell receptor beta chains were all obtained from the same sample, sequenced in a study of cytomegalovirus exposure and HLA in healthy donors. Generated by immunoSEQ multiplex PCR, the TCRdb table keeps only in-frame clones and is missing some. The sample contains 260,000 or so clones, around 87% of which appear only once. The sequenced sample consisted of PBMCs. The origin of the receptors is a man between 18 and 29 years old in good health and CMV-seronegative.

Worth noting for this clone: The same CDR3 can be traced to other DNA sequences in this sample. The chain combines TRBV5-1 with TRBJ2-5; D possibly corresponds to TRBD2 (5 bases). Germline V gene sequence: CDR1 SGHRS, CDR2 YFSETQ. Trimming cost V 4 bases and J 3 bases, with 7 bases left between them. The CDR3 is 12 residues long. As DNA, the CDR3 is TGCGCCAGCAGCCCCGGGGAAGAGACCCAGTACTTC. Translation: CASSPGEETQYF. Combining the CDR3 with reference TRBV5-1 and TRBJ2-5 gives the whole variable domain KAGVTQTPRYLIKTRGQQVTLSCSPISGHRSVSWYQQTPGQGLQFLFEYFSETQRNKGNFPGRFSGRQFSNSRSEMNVSTLELGDSALYLCASSPGEETQYFGPGTRLLVL.

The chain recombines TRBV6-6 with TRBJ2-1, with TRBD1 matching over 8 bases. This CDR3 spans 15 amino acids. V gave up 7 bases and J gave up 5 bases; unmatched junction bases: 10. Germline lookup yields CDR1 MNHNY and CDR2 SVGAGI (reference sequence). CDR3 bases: TGTGCCAGCACCCCGGGGGACAGGAGCAACAATGAGCAGTTCTTC. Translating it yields CASTPGDRSNNEQFF.

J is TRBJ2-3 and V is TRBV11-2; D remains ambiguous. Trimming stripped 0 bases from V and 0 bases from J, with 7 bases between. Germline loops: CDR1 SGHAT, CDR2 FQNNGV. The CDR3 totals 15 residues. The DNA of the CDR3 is TGTGCCAGCAGCTTAGACCAGCGTAGCACAGATACGCAGTATTTT. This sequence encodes CASSLDQRSTDTQYF.

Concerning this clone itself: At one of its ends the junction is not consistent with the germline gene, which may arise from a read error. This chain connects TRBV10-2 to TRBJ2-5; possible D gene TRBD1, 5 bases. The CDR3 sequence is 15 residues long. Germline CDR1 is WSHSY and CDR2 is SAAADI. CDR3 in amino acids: CASREFSTSGETQYF. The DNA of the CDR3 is TGCGCCAGCAGGGAGTTCTCAACATCAGGGGAGACCCAGTACTTC.

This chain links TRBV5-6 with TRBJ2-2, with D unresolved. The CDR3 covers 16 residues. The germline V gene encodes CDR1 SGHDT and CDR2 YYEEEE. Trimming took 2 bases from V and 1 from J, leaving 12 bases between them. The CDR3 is CASSFADNRNTGELFF. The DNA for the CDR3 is TGTGCCAGCAGCTTCGCCGACAACCGGAACACCGGGGAGCTGTTTTTT.

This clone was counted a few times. The CDR3 protein is CASSSLSTPNGYTF. In DNA form, the CDR3 reads TGTGCCAGCAGCTCCTTGTCTACCCCGAATGGCTACACCTTC. This chain uses TRBV11-2 with TRBJ1-2; D remains unclear. V was trimmed by 4 bases and J by 6 bases, leaving 15 bases between them. From germline, CDR1 is SGHAT and CDR2 FQNNGV. The CDR3 has 14 amino acids.

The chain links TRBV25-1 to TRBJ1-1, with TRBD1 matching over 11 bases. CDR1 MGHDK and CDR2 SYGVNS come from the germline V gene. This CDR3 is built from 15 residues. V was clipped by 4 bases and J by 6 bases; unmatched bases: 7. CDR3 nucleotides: TGTGCCAGCAGTGGATGGACAGGGGGCCCGGCTGAAGCTTTCTTT. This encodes CASSGWTGGPAEAFF. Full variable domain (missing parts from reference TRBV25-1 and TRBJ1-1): EADIYQTPRYLVIGTGKKITLECSQTMGHDKMYWYQQDPGMELHLIHYSYGVNSTEKGDLSSESTVSRIRTEHFPLTLESARPSHTSQYLCASSGWTGGPAEAFFGQGTRLTVV.

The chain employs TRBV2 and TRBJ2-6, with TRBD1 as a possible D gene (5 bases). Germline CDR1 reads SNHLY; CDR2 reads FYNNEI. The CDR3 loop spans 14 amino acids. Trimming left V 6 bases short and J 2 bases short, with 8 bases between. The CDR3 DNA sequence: TGTGCCAGCAGGGCAGGGACTGGGGCCAACGTCCTGACTTTC. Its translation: CASRAGTGANVLTF.

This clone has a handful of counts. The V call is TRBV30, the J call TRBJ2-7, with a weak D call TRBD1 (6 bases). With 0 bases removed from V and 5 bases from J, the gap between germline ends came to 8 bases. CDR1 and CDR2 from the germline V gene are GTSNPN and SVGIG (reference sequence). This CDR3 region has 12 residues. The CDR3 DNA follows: TGTGCCTGGAGTGTACAGGGCCACGAGCAGTACTTC. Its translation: CAWSVQGHEQYF.

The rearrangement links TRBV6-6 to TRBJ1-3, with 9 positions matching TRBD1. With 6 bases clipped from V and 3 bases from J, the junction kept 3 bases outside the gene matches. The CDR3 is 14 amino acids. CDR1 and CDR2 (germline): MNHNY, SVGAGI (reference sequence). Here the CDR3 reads CASSRTGDGNTIYF. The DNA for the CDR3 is TGTGCCAGCAGCCGGACAGGGGATGGAAACACCATATATTTT.